These T cell receptor beta chains were read from a single sample in a study of blood T cell repertoires in COVID-19. Clones were sequenced by immunoSEQ multiplex PCR, and TCRdb holds only the in-frame ones, with some missing. Of fewer than 300,000 clones listed, about 89% are singletons. The sequencing sample was made of peripheral blood. The receptor source for this set is a middle-aged man who had recovered from COVID-19. Both conserved end residues are part of each CDR3. D genes are given only for firm matches. Part of the rows lack a size; the others show once, few, many or a class for expanded clones.

>13|-|-|TRBV24-1|TRBJ2-3
CATSEGATDTQYF
TGTGCCACCAGTGAGGGGGCCACTGATACGCAGTATTTT
>11|TRBD1|-|TRBV6-6|TRBJ2-7
CASSPPGGQYF
TGTGCCAGCAGCCCGCCAGGGGGGCAGTACTTC
>13|TRBD1|-|TRBV6-5|TRBJ1-2
CASSLQGAHGYTF
TGTGCCAGCAGCTTACAGGGGGCCCATGGCTACACCTTC
>15|-|-|TRBV6-5|TRBJ2-1
CASTPPPPRFNEQFF
TGTGCCAGCACCCCCCCACCGCCGCGTTTCAATGAGCAGTTCTTC
>14|-|-|TRBV30|TRBJ1-4
CAWNLQGTNEKLFF
TGTGCCTGGAACCTTCAGGGGACTAATGAAAAACTGTTTTTT
>16|TRBD2|-|TRBV11-3|TRBJ2-3
CASSRGSIAGGYTQYF
TGTGCCAGCAGTAGAGGGTCGATAGCGGGAGGTTATACGCAGTATTTT
>14|TRBD1|-|TRBV29-1|TRBJ2-1
CSADRDRGDNEQFF
TGCAGCGCCGACCGGGACAGGGGGGATAATGAGCAGTTCTTC
>15|-|-|TRBV7-6|TRBJ1-2
CASSLGFDGNYGYTF
TGTGCCAGCAGCTTAGGGTTCGACGGGAACTATGGCTACACCTTC
>15|-|few|TRBV29-1|TRBJ1-3
CSVEDLSLSGNTIYF
TGCAGCGTTGAAGATCTGAGTCTTTCTGGAAACACCATATATTTT
>14|-|-|TRBV5-6|TRBJ2-1
CASSRRTEHNEQFF
TGTGCCAGCAGCCGAAGGACAGAACACAATGAGCAGTTCTTC
>12|-|-|TRBV30|TRBJ1-2
CAQSGSYYGYTF
TGTGCCCAATCGGGGTCTTACTATGGCTACACCTTC
>20|-|-|TRBV14|TRBJ2-1
CASSPLVDSQGVYGNDEQFF
TGTGCCAGCAGCCCGCTAGTGGACAGCCAAGGGGTCTATGGTAACGATGAGCAGTTCTTC
>15|-|-|TRBV5-1|TRBJ1-1
CASSFSLRHLTEAFF
TGCGCCAGCAGCTTTTCTCTACGACACCTCACTGAAGCTTTCTTT
>15|TRBD2|-|TRBV7-9|TRBJ2-1
CASSLIAGEVNEQFF
TGTGCCAGCAGCTTAATAGCGGGGGAGGTCAATGAGCAGTTCTTC
>14|TRBD1|-|TRBV5-1|TRBJ2-5
CASSLRQGVETQYF
TGCGCCAGCAGCTTGAGACAGGGGGTTGAGACCCAGTACTTC
>13|TRBD1|-|TRBV7-8|TRBJ2-5
CASSPQGRETQYF
TGTGCCAGCAGCCCACAGGGGAGAGAGACCCAGTACTTC